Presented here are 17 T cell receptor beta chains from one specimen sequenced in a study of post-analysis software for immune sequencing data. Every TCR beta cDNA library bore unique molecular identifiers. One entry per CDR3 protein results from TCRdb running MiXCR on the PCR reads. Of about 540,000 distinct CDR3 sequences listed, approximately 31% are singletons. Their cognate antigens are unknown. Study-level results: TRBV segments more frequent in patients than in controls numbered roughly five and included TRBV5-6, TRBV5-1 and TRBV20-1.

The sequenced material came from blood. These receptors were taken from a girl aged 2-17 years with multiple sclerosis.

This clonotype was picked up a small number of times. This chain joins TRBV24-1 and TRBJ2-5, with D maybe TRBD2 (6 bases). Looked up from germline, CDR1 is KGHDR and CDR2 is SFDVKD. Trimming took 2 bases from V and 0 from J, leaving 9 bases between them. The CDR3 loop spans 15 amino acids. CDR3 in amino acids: CATSDSGTHQETQYF. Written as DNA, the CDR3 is TGTGCCACCAGTGATTCCGGGACTCACCAAGAGACCCAGTACTTC.

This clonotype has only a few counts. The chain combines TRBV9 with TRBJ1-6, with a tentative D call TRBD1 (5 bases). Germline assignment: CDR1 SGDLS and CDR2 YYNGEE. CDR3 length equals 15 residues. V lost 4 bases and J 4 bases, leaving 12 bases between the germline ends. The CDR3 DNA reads TGTGCCAGCAGCCCCCAGGGCGCATATAATTCACCCCTCCACTTT. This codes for CASSPQGAYNSPLHF.

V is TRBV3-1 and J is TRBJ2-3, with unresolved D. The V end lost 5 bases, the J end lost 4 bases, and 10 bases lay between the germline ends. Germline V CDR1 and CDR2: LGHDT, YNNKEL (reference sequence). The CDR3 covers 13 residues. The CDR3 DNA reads TGTGCCAGCAGCACGATATCGGCAGATACGCAGTATTTT. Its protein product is CASSTISADTQYF.

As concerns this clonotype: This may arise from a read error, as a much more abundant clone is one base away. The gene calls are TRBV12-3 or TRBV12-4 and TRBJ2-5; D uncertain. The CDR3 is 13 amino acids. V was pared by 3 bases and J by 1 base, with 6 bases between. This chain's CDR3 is CASSFHSQETQYF. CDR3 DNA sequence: TGTGCCAGCAGTTTCCACAGCCAAGAGACCCAGTACTTC.

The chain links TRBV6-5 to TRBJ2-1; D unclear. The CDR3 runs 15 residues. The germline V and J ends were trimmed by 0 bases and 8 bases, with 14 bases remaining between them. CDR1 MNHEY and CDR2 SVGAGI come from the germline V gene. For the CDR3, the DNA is TGTGCCAGCAGTTACTCGACGGTTTTGTTACATGAGCAGTTCTTC. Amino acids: CASSYSTVLLHEQFF.

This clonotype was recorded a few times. In DNA form, the CDR3 reads TGCAGTGCTAGAGGGACAGGAACCTATGGCTACACCTTC. This translates into CSARGTGTYGYTF. The V and J genes are TRBV20-1 and TRBJ1-2; TRBD1 matches at 7 bases. This CDR3 is built from 13 residues. The germline gives CDR1 DFQATT, CDR2 SNEGSKA (reference sequence). V was clipped by 1 base and J by 4 bases; unmatched bases: 3.

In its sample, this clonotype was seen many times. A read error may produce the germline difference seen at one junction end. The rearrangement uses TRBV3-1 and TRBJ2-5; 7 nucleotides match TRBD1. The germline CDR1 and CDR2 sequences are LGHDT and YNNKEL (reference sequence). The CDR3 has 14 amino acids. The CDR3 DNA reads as TGTGCCAGCAGCCCCGGACAGGATCAAGATACCCAGTACTTC. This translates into CASSPGQDQDTQYF.

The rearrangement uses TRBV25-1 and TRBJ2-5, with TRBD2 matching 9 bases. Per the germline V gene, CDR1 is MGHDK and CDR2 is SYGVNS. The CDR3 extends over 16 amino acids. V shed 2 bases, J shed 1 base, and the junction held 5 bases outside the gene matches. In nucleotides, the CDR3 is TGTGCCAGCAGTGAAGGGGGAGCGGGGGGCCAAGAGACCCAGTACTTC. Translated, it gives CASSEGGAGGQETQYF.

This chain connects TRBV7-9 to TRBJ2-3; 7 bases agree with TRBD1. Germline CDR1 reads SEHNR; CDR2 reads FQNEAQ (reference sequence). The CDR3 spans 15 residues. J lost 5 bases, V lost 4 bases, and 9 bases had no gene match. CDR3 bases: TGTGCCAGCAGCTCTCTATCAGGGGGAGTAGATACGCAGTATTTT. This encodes CASSSLSGGVDTQYF.

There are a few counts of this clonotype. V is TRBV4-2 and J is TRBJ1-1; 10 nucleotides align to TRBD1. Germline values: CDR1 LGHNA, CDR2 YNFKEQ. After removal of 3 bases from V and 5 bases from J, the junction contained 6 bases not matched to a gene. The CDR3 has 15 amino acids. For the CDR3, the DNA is TGTGCCAGCAGCCATCCGGGACAGGGGAGGACTGAAGCTTTCTTT. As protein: CASSHPGQGRTEAFF.

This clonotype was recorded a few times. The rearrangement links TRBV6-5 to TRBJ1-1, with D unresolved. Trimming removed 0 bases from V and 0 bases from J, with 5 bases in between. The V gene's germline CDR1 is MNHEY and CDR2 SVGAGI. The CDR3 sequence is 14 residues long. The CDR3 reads CASSYSSMNTEAFF. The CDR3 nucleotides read TGTGCCAGCAGTTACTCCAGCATGAACACTGAAGCTTTCTTT.

CDR3 coding DNA: TGTGCCAGCAGCTTAGCCGGACAGGAAGAAGAGACCCAGTACTTC. This codes for CASSLAGQEEETQYF. The chain recombines TRBV11-2 with TRBJ2-5; the match to TRBD1 covers 7 bases. The trim removed 1 base at V and 3 bases at J, leaving 5 bases unmatched. The germline V gene has CDR1 SGHAT and CDR2 FQNNGV. The CDR3 loop spans 15 amino acids.

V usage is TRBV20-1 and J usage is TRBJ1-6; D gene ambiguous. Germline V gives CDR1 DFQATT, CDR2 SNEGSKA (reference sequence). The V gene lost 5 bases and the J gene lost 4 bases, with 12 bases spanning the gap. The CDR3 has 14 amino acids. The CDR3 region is CSAPPPGYNSPLHF. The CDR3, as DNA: TGCAGTGCTCCCCCTCCGGGGTATAATTCACCCCTCCACTTT.

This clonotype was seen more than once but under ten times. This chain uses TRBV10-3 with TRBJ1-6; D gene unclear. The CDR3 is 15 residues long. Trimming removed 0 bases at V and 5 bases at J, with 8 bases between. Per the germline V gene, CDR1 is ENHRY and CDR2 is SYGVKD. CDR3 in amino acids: CAISESGSDNSPLHF. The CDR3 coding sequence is TGTGCCATCAGTGAGTCAGGTTCCGATAATTCACCCCTCCACTTT.

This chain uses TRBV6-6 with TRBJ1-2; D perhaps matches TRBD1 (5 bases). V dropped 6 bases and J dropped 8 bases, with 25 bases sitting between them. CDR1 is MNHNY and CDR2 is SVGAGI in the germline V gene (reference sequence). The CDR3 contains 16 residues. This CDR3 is CASRGQLGQGRGGYTF. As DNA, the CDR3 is TGTGCCAGCAGGGGCCAATTGGGGCAGGGAAGAGGCGGCTACACCTTC.

The CDR3 DNA is TGTGCCATCAGGACAGGGGGCGTCAATGGCTACACCTTC. Its protein is CAIRTGGVNGYTF. This chain joins TRBV10-3 and TRBJ1-2; 10 nucleotides line up with TRBD1. The CDR3 is 13 amino acids. CDR1 is ENHRY and CDR2 is SYGVKD in the germline V gene. After removal of 6 bases from V and 6 bases from J, the junction contained 4 bases not matched to a gene.

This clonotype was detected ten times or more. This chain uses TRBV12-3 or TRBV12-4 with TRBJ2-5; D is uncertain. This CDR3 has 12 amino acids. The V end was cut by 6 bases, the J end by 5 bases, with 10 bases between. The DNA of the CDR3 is TGTGCCAGCAGCTCCCAGAGGGAGACCCAGTACTTC. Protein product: CASSSQRETQYF.